Listed below are T cell receptor delta chains from one sample, sequenced in a study of Vδ1+ human thymocytes. TCRdb re-called clones from the multiplex PCR reads using CATT. The data contain over 45,000 delta-chain clones, approximately 16% of them singletons. Sequencing was performed on Vdelta1+ gamma-delta thymocytes from the thymus. These TCRs come from a boy younger than two who had congenital heart surgery. Each CDR3 is given with its conserved first and last residue. A D gene is named only where the DNA matches it firmly. The size of a clone is reported for some rows only, either as once, few or many, or as a class for expanded clones.

V gene	clone size	J gene	D gene	CDR3 protein	CDR3 DNA
TRDV1	-	TRDJ1	-	CALGGHSRVDPRADKLIF	TGTGCTCTTGGGGGCCATAGCCGAGTGGACCCTCGAGCCGATAAACTCATCTTT
TRDV1	-	TRDJ1	TRDD3	CALGNTATKPSTGGYPYTDKLIF	TGTGCTCTTGGGAATACCGCTACTAAACCCTCGACTGGGGGATACCCGTACACCGATAAACTCATCTTT
TRDV2	few	TRDJ1	-	CACDAYSYWGDREETDKLIF	TGTGCCTGTGACGCCTATTCCTACTGGGGGGATAGGGAGGAAACCGATAAACTCATCTTT
TRDV1	few	TRDJ1	-	CALGNRGVLGFSYTDKLIF	TGTGCTCTTGGGAACCGGGGAGTACTGGGTTTCTCGTACACCGATAAACTCATCTTT
TRDV1	-	TRDJ1	TRDD3	CALNLGDTITDKLIF	TGTGCCCTTAACCTGGGGGATACGATCACCGATAAACTCATCTTT
TRDV1	-	TRDJ1	TRDD3	CALGEIPPWGIRTWYTDKLIF	TGTGCTCTTGGGGAAATTCCCCCCTGGGGGATACGTACTTGGTACACCGATAAACTCATCTTT
TRDV1	-	TRDJ1	-	CALGEQIPPVLPYTDKLIF	TGTGCTCTTGGGGAACAGATCCCCCCGGTACTGCCATACACCGATAAACTCATCTTT
TRDV1	-	TRDJ1	TRDD3	CALGKRWEGDLLGEYSKLIF	TGTGCTCTTGGGAAACGATGGGAGGGGGACTTACTGGGGGAGTACTCCAAACTCATCTTT
TRDV1	few	TRDJ1	TRDD3	CALGVSIGTGGLVYTDKLIF	TGTGCTCTTGGGGTTTCCATCGGTACTGGGGGATTGGTGTACACCGATAAACTCATCTTT
TRDV1	-	TRDJ1	-	CALGDASYSNCTGDTRYTDKLIF	TGTGCTCTTGGGGACGCTTCCTACTCTAATTGTACTGGGGACACCCGTTACACCGATAAACTCATCTTT
TRDV1	-	TRDJ1	TRDD3	CALGENLGIREDSDKLIF	TGTGCTCTTGGGGAAAATCTGGGGATACGCGAGGATTCCGATAAACTCATCTTT
TRDV1	-	TRDJ1	TRDD3	CALGELYRGMYTDKLIF	TGTGCTCTTGGGGAACTCTACAGGGGGATGTACACCGATAAACTCATCTTT
TRDV1	few	TRDJ1	TRDD3	CALGHKGPATRLGDSYTDKLIF	TGTGCTCTTGGCCACAAGGGACCAGCAACCAGACTGGGGGATTCGTACACCGATAAACTCATCTTT
TRDV1	few	TRDJ1	TRDD3	CALGETLSFPYWGILDKLIF	TGTGCTCTTGGGGAGACCTTGTCATTTCCATACTGGGGGATACTCGATAAACTCATCTTT
TRDV1	few	TRDJ1	TRDD3	CALGEPNPPPPLLGDTGTDKLIF	TGTGCTCTTGGGGAACCGAATCCCCCTCCTCCTCTACTGGGGGATACTGGGACCGATAAACTCATCTTT
TRDV1	once	TRDJ1	TRDD3	CALGELWIRTDKLIF	TGTGCTCTTGGGGAACTCTGGATACGCACCGATAAACTCATCTTT
TRDV1	-	TRDJ1	TRDD3	CALGDPPRRDTGGYGGTDKLIF	TGTGCTCTTGGGGATCCCCCTCGTAGGGATACTGGGGGATACGGAGGCACCGATAAACTCATCTTT
TRDV1	-	TRDJ1	TRDD3	CALGEYFLFSTGDKRTDKLIF	TGTGCTCTTGGGGAATATTTCCTCTTTTCTACTGGGGACAAGAGGACCGATAAACTCATCTTT
TRDV1	-	TRDJ1	-	CALGEPASNWHTDKLIF	TGTGCTCTTGGGGAACCGGCTTCAAACTGGCACACCGATAAACTCATCTTT
TRDV1	-	TRDJ1	TRDD3	CALGEEDFLRVWGILKLIF	TGTGCTCTTGGGGAGGAAGACTTCCTACGAGTTTGGGGGATACTTAAACTCATCTTT
TRDV1	few	TRDJ1	-	CALGDLPASKLIF	TGTGCTCTTGGGGACCTCCCCGCGTCTAAACTCATCTTT
TRDV1	-	TRDJ1	TRDD3	CALGGPPILTGERTYTDKLIF	TGTGCTCTTGGGGGTCCTCCCATCCTTACTGGGGAAAGGACGTACACCGATAAACTCATCTTT
TRDV1	few	TRDJ1	TRDD3	CALGEPSGPSVYWGIPYTDKLIF	TGTGCTCTTGGGGAACCCTCGGGTCCTAGTGTTTACTGGGGGATCCCGTACACCGATAAACTCATCTTT
TRDV1	-	TRDJ1	-	CALGLCSRSPDKLIF	TGTGCTCTTGGGCTCTGTTCCCGCAGCCCCGATAAACTCATCTTT
TRDV1	-	TRDJ1	TRDD3	CALGVAYEAGGRRGRYTDKLIF	TGTGCTCTTGGGGTCGCTTACGAAGCTGGGGGACGCCGGGGTAGGTACACCGATAAACTCATCTTT
TRDV2	-	TRDJ1	TRDD3	CACDTDSLGDTTKYTDKLIF	TGTGCCTGTGACACCGATAGTCTGGGGGATACGACGAAGTACACCGATAAACTCATCTTT
TRDV1	-	TRDJ1	TRDD2	CALGELPFLPTGKPMGLIF	TGTGCTCTTGGGGAACTACCATTCCTACCGACCGGGAAACCTATGGGACTCATCTTT